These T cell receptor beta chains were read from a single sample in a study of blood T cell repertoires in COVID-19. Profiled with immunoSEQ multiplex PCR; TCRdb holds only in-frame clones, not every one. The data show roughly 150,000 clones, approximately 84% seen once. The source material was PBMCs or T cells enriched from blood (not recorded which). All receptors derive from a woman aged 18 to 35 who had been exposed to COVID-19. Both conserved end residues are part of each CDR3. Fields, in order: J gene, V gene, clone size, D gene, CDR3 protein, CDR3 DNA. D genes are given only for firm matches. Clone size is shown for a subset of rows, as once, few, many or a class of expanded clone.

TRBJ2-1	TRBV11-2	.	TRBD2	CASSLGLAGGPYNEQFF	TGTGCCAGCAGCTTGGGGCTAGCGGGAGGGCCCTACAATGAGCAGTTCTTC
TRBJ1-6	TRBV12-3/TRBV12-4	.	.	CASTIADSPLHF	TGTGCCAGCACCATAGCAGATTCACCCCTCCACTTT
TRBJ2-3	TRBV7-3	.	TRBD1	CASSSLTGGHADTQYF	TGTGCCAGCAGCTCTTTGACAGGGGGTCACGCAGATACGCAGTATTTT
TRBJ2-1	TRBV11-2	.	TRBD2	CASSLIAGGLLGDEQFF	TGTGCCAGCAGCTTAATAGCGGGAGGGCTGCTGGGGGATGAGCAGTTCTTC
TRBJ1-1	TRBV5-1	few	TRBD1	CASSLEDRDEAFF	TGCGCCAGCAGCTTGGAGGACAGGGACGAAGCTTTCTTT
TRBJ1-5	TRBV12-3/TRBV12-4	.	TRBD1	CASDRQGHQPQHF	TGTGCCAGCGATAGACAGGGACATCAGCCCCAGCATTTT
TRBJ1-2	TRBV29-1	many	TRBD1	CSVEVLDRAYGYTF	TGCAGCGTTGAGGTTCTGGACAGGGCCTATGGCTACACCTTC
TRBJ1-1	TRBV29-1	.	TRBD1	CSVLTGANTEAFF	TGCAGCGTTCTGACAGGGGCGAACACTGAAGCTTTCTTT
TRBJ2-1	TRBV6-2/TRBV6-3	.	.	CASSWEVGIEQFF	TGTGCCAGCAGTTGGGAGGTTGGGATTGAGCAGTTCTTC
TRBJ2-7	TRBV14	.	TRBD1	CASSLPGQGVYEQYF	TGTGCCAGCAGCCTTCCGGGACAGGGGGTATACGAGCAGTACTTC
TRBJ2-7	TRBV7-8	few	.	CASSLSRQGGGEQYF	TGTGCCAGCAGCTTAAGTCGTCAGGGGGGCGGCGAGCAGTACTTC
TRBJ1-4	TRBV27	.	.	CASRYRVGRNEKLFF	TGTGCCAGCCGATACAGGGTCGGGAGGAATGAAAAACTGTTTTTT
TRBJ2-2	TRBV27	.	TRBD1	CASSPTGQGNTGELFF	TGTGCCAGCAGTCCCACGGGACAGGGGAACACCGGGGAGCTGTTTTTT
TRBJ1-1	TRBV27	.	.	CASSRTSGNTEAFF	TGTGCCAGCAGCCGGACATCGGGGAACACTGAAGCTTTCTTT
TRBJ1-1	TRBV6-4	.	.	CASSDLTPNTEAFF	TGTGCCAGCAGTGACCTAACCCCGAACACTGAAGCTTTCTTT
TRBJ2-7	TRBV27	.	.	CASSLKVEGYEQYF	TGTGCCAGCAGTTTAAAAGTGGAGGGCTACGAGCAGTACTTC
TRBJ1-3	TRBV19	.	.	CASMQNPGNTIYF	TGTGCCAGTATGCAGAACCCTGGAAACACCATATATTTT
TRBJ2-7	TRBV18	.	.	CASSPRLEQYF	TGTGCCAGCTCACCTAGACTCGAGCAGTACTTC